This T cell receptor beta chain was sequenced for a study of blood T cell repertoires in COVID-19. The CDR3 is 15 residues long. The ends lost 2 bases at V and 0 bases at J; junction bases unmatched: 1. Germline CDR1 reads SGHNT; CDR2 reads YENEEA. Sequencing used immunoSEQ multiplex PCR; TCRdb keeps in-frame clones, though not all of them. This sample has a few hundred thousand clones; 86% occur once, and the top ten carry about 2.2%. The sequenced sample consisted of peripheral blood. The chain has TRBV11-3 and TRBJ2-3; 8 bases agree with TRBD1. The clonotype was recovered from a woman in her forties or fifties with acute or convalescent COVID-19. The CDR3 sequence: CASSLRDRSTDTQYF. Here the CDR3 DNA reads TGTGCCAGCAGCTTAAGGGACAGGAGCACAGATACGCAGTATTTT.